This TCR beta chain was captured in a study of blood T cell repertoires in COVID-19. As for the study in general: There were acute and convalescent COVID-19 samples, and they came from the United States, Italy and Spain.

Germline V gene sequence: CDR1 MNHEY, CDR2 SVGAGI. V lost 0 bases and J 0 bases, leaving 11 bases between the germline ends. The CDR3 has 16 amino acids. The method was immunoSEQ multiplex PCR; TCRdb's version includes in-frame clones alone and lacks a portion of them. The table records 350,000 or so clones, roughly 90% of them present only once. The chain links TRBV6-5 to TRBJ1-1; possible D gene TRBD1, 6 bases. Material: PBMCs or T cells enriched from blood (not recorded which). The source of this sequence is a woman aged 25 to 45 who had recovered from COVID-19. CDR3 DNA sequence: TGTGCCAGCAGTTACTCCCGGGACAAGATGAACACTGAAGCTTTCTTT. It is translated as CASSYSRDKMNTEAFF.